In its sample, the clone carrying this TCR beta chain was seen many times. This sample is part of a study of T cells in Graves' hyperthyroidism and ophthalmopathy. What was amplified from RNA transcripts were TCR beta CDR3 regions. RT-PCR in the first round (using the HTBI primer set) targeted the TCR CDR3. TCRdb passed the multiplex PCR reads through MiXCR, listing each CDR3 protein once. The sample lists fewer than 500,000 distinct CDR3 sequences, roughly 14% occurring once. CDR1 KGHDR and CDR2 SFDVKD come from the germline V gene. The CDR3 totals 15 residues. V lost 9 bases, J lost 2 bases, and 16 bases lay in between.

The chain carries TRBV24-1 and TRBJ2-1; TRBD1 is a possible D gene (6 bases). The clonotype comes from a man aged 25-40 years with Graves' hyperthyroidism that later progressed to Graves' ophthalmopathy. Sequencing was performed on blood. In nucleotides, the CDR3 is TGTGCCACCTATGCCACAGGGTACCCCTACAATGAGCAGTTCTTC. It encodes CATYATGYPYNEQFF.